The rows below give T cell receptor beta chains drawn from one sample of a study of T cell changes during pregnancy in multiple sclerosis. Libraries were prepared by immunoSEQ multiplex PCR; TCRdb keeps only in-frame clonotypes and omits some of them. The table includes around 22,000 clones, about 89% detected once. Sample: CD4+ T cells from peripheral blood mononuclear cells, taken after pregnancy. The receptors originated from a female donor in good health, enrolled as a control in a pregnancy study. Each CDR3 is given with its conserved first and last residue. The order of the fields is V gene, D gene, clone size, J gene, CDR3 protein, CDR3 DNA. D genes are given only for firm matches. Not every row has a clone size; where given, it reads once, few, many or a size class.

TRBV9	TRBD2	NA	TRBJ2-3	CASSVIGGLPTDTQYF	TGTGCCAGCAGCGTCATCGGGGGACTACCCACAGATACGCAGTATTTT
TRBV21-1	NA	NA	TRBJ2-2	CATEGTLVALNTGELFF	TGTGCCACCGAGGGGACTCTAGTAGCCCTAAACACCGGGGAGCTGTTTTTT
TRBV6-4	TRBD2	NA	TRBJ2-5	CASNGLAGGPETQYF	TGTGCCAGCAACGGACTAGCGGGAGGGCCGGAGACCCAGTACTTC
TRBV2	NA	few	TRBJ2-2	CASSSGGFDTGELFF	TGTGCCAGCAGTTCCGGAGGCTTCGACACCGGGGAGCTGTTTTTT
TRBV10-3	NA	NA	TRBJ2-7	CAISESSGSMDFYEQYF	TGTGCCATCAGTGAGTCAAGTGGCAGTATGGACTTTTACGAGCAGTACTTC
TRBV6-5	NA	NA	TRBJ2-5	CASSPLGQKKETQYF	TGTGCCAGCAGTCCCCTCGGACAGAAAAAAGAGACCCAGTACTTC
TRBV19	TRBD2	NA	TRBJ2-5	CASTARRGGRETQYF	TGTGCCAGTACCGCCCGGCGGGGGGGACGGGAGACCCAGTACTTC
TRBV28	NA	NA	TRBJ2-1	CASRLHSSNNEQFF	TGTGCCAGCAGACTACATAGCTCCAACAATGAGCAGTTCTTC
TRBV10-3	TRBD1	NA	TRBJ2-5	CAISGSGTGETQYF	TGTGCCATCAGTGGTTCCGGGACAGGGGAGACCCAGTACTTC
TRBV11-2	NA	NA	TRBJ2-2	CASSVQRTGELFF	TGTGCCAGCAGCGTTCAACGGACCGGGGAGCTGTTTTTT
TRBV7-9	TRBD1	NA	TRBJ1-1	CASSFDRGYEAFF	TGTGCCAGCAGCTTCGACAGGGGGTATGAAGCTTTCTTT
TRBV6-1	NA	NA	TRBJ2-2	CASDLDRNTGELFF	TGTGCCAGCGACCTCGACAGGAACACCGGGGAGCTGTTTTTT
TRBV19	TRBD1	once	TRBJ2-7	CASSIGGQVVYEQYF	TGTGCCAGTAGTATAGGGGGACAGGTCGTCTACGAGCAGTACTTC
TRBV7-2	NA	NA	TRBJ2-3	CASSLALGGSTDTQYF	TGTGCCAGCAGCTTAGCGCTTGGCGGGAGCACAGATACGCAGTATTTT
TRBV15	TRBD2	NA	TRBJ2-7	CATSRDLVSGGYEQYF	TGTGCCACCAGCAGAGATCTGGTTAGCGGGGGATACGAGCAGTACTTC
TRBV5-1	NA	NA	TRBJ2-6	CASKRGELSGANVLTF	TGCGCCAGCAAACGGGGAGAACTCTCTGGGGCCAACGTCCTGACTTTC
TRBV30	NA	NA	TRBJ2-7	CAWSHRLRVQYF	TGTGCCTGGAGTCACAGGCTACGTGTGCAGTACTTC
TRBV9	TRBD1	NA	TRBJ1-5	CASSLGTGGSNQPQHF	TGTGCCAGCAGCCTCGGGACAGGGGGTAGCAATCAGCCCCAGCATTTT
TRBV29-1	TRBD2	NA	TRBJ2-1	CSGASGSSAYNEQFF	TGCAGCGGGGCTAGCGGGAGTTCCGCGTACAATGAGCAGTTCTTC
TRBV18	NA	NA	TRBJ1-1	CASSPTSKLRDTEAFF	TGTGCCAGCTCACCCACGTCGAAGCTTCGCGACACTGAAGCTTTCTTT
TRBV18	NA	once	TRBJ2-7	CASLPWPGKDEQYF	TGTGCCAGCTTGCCCTGGCCAGGGAAGGACGAGCAGTACTTC
TRBV7-6	NA	NA	TRBJ1-4	CAREDGGISF	TGTGCACGAGAAGACGGCGGGATCAGTTTT
TRBV10-3	NA	once	TRBJ2-7	CAISGGTVSYEQYF	TGTGCCATCAGTGGCGGGACAGTCTCCTACGAGCAGTACTTC
TRBV10-2	NA	NA	TRBJ1-2	CASSESIRNYGYTF	TGCGCCAGCAGTGAGTCGATCAGGAACTATGGCTACACCTTC
TRBV7-8	NA	NA	TRBJ2-1	CASSLGQAGYNEQFF	TGTGCCAGCAGCTTAGGGCAGGCTGGCTACAATGAGCAGTTCTTC
TRBV19	TRBD2	once	TRBJ2-7	CASSLGVAGVHYEQYF	TGTGCCAGTAGCCTCGGGGTAGCGGGGGTCCACTACGAGCAGTACTTC
TRBV9	NA	NA	TRBJ1-5	CASSPGGGAGQPQHF	TGTGCCAGCAGTCCAGGAGGGGGGGCAGGCCAGCCCCAGCATTTT
TRBV5-6	TRBD2	NA	TRBJ2-3	CASSSLAGLSNPTDTQYF	TGTGCCAGCAGCTCACTAGCGGGGCTATCCAACCCCACAGATACGCAGTATTTT
TRBV19	TRBD1	NA	TRBJ1-4	CASSTGTGNEKLFF	TGTGCCAGTAGTACAGGGACAGGGAATGAAAAACTGTTTTTT
TRBV9	TRBD2	NA	TRBJ2-1	CASSVGGSSGRNEQFF	TGTGCCAGCAGCGTAGGAGGAAGTAGCGGGAGAAATGAGCAGTTCTTC
TRBV18	NA	NA	TRBJ1-1	CASSETAGIAFF	TGTGCCAGCTCGGAAACGGCAGGGATAGCTTTCTTT
TRBV5-1	TRBD2	NA	TRBJ2-1	CASSLPSGGWNEQFF	TGCGCCAGCAGCTTGCCTAGCGGGGGGTGGAATGAGCAGTTCTTC
TRBV2	TRBD2	NA	TRBJ2-1	CASSVRSSGRANNEQFF	TGTGCCAGCAGTGTTAGGTCTAGCGGGAGGGCAAATAATGAGCAGTTCTTC
TRBV2	NA	NA	TRBJ2-2	CASSTYGELFF	TGTGCCAGCAGCACCTACGGGGAGCTGTTTTTT
TRBV19	NA	NA	TRBJ2-5	CASGSQGAETQYF	TGTGCCAGTGGATCACAGGGAGCGGAGACCCAGTACTTC
TRBV11-3	TRBD1	NA	TRBJ2-7	CASSPSGTGRSEQYF	TGTGCCAGCAGCCCCTCCGGGACAGGCCGGTCGGAGCAGTACTTC
TRBV7-9	TRBD1	NA	TRBJ1-5	CASSKGGGNQPQHF	TGTGCCAGCAGCAAAGGGGGCGGCAATCAGCCCCAGCATTTT